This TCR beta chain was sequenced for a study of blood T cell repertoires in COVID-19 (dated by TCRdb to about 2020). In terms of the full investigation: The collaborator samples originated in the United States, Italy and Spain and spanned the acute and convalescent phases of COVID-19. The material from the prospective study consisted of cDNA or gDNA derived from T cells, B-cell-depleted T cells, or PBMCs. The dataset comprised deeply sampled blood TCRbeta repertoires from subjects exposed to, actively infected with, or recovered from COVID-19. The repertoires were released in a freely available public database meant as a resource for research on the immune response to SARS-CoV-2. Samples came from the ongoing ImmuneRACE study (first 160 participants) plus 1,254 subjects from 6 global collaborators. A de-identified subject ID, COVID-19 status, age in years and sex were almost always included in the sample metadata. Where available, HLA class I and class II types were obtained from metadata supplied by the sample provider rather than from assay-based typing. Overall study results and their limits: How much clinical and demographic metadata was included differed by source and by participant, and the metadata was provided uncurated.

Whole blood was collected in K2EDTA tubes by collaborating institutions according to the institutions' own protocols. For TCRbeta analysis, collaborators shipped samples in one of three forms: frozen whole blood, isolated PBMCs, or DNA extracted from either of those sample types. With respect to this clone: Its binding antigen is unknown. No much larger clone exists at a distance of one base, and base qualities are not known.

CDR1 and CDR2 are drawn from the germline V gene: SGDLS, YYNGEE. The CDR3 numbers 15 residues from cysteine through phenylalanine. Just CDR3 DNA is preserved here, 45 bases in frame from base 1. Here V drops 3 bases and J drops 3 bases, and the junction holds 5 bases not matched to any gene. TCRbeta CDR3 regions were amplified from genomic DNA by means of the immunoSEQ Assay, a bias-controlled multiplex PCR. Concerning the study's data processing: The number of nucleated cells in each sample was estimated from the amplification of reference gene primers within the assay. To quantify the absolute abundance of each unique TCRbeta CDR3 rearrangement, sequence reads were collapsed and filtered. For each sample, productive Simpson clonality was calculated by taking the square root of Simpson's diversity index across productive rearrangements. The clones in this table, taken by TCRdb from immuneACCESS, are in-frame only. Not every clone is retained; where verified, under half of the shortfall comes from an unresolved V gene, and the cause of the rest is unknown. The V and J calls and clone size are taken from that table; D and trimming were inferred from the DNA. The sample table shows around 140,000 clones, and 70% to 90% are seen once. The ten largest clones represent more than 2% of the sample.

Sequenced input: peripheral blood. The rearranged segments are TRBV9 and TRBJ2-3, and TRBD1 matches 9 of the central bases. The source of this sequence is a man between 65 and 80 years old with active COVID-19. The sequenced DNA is TGTGCCAGCAGCGGACAGGGGGTAGGAACAGATACGCAGTATTTT. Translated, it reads CASSGQGVGTDTQYF.